This T cell receptor (beta chain) was identified in a study of beta chain features in type 1 diabetes. All of the isolated RNA was reverse transcribed, so expressed TCRB transcripts were sequenced. Produced via immunoSEQ multiplex PCR; TCRdb's table is partial and in-frame only. The table has about 230,000 clones, 9.6% seen once; the top ten hold 0.03% to 0.04%. On this clone: Its cognate antigen is unknown.

The CDR3 consists of 14 residues. Trimming left V 2 bases short and J 2 bases short, with 10 bases between. CDR1 LNHDA and CDR2 SQIVND come from the germline V gene (reference sequence). Study conclusions and caveats: It was among patients, rather than healthy donors, that naive, central memory and Treg TCRB repertoires appeared more similar.

Sequenced input: naive CD4+ T cells from blood. This receptor was identified in a young woman in good health. The rearrangement joins TRBV19 to TRBJ2-7; D not resolved. Here the CDR3 reads CASSISGPTYEQYF. The CDR3 DNA follows: TGTGCCAGTAGTATATCAGGCCCAACCTACGAGCAGTACTTC.